The present entry profiles one T cell receptor beta chain with its context. Its antigen is still unknown. Per donor, one heparinised blood draw averaged roughly 120 mL. These data are taken from a study of beta chain features in type 1 diabetes. General study findings and limits: There were fewer insertions and more deletions at the VDJ junctions of type 1 diabetes patients.

The entirety of the isolated RNA underwent reverse transcription, so expressed TCRB transcripts were sequenced. TCRdb's copy holds only in-frame clones and misses some; the assay was immunoSEQ multiplex PCR. The sample has roughly 380,000 clones; around a fifth are singletons. Germline loops: CDR1 SEHNR, CDR2 FQNEAQ (reference sequence). V lost 7 bases and J lost 8, with 12 bases in between. This CDR3 contains 12 residues. Sequencing input: naive CD4+ T cells from blood. The J gene is TRBJ2-1, the V gene TRBV7-9; TRBD2 is a possible D gene (5 bases). The receptor comes from a young woman in good health. For the CDR3, the DNA is TGTGCCAGCACCTTCGACGGGGATGAGCAGTTCTTC. Amino acids: CASTFDGDEQFF.